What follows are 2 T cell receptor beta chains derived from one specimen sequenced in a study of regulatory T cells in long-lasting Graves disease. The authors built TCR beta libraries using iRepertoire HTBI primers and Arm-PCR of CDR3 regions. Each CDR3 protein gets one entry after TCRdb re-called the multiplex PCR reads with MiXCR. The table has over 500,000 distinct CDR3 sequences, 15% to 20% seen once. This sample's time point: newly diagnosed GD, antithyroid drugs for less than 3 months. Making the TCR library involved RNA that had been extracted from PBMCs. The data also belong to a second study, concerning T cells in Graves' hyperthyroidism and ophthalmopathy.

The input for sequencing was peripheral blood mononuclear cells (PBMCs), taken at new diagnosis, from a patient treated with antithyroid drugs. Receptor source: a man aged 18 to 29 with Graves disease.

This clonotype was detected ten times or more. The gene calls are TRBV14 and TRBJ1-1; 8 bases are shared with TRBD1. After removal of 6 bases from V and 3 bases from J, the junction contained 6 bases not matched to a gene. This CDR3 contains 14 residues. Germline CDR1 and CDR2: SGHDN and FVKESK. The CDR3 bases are TGTGCCAGCAGAGAAACAGGGGGTCACACTGAAGCTTTCTTT. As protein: CASRETGGHTEAFF.

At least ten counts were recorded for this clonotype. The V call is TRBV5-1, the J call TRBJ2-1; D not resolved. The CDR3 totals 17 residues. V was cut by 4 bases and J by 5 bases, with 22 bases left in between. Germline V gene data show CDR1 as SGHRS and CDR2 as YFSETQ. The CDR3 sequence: CASSATRWGSSNNEQFF. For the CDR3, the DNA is TGCGCCAGCAGCGCAACGCGCTGGGGTTCGTCCAACAATGAGCAGTTCTTC.